This T cell receptor (beta chain) emerged from a study of T-cell reconstitution after alpha-beta-depleted transplantation in children. Germline CDR1 SEHNR, CDR2 FQNEAQ (reference sequence). V shed 1 base, J shed 3 bases, and the junction held 10 bases outside the gene matches. This CDR3 comprises 17 residues. With regard to this clonotype: Its antigen is not known.

During its preparation, the TCRbeta library received unique molecular identifiers. TCRdb re-analysed the PCR reads in MiXCR, keeping a single row per CDR3 protein. The table shows hundreds of thousands of distinct CDR3 sequences, with 15% to 20% occurring only once. Points from the study as a whole: In some patients, recipient T cells and intrathymic progenitors surviving conditioning explained high day-60 diversity. Counts and diversity of T cells one year after transplant came mostly from newly produced T cells. The origin of alpha-beta T cells about two months after transplant was reportedly several hundred expanded graft clones.

The rearrangement uses TRBV7-9 and TRBJ2-7, with 9 positions matching TRBD1. Source: PBMCs, mostly from graft donor cells, taken 360 days after TCRalphabeta/CD19-depleted stem cell transplant. The source of this sequence is a male patient under 10 years old who had a stem cell transplant for acute lymphoblastic leukemia, so the T cells may come from the graft donor. The CDR3 sequence: CASSLVRTGTGFYEQYF. CDR3 nucleotides: TGTGCCAGCAGCTTAGTACGAACTGGGACAGGGTTCTACGAGCAGTACTTC.